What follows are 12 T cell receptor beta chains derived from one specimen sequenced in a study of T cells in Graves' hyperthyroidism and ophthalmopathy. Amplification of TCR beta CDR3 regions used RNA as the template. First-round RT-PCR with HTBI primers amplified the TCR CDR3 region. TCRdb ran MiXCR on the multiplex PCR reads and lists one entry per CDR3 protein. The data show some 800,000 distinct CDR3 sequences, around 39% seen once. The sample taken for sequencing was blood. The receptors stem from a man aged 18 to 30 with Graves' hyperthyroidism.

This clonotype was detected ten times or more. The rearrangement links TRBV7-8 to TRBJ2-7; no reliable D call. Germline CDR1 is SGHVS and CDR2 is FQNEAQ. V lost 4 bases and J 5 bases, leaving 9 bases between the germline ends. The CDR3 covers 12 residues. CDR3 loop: CASSSLRDEQYF. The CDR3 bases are TGTGCCAGCAGCTCGCTTCGTGACGAGCAGTACTTC.

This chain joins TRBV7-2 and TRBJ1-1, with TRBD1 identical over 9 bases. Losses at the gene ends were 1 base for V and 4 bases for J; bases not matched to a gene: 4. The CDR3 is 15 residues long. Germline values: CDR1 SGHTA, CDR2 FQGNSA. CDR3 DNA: TGTGCCAGCAGCTTAGTGGGGACAGGGACCACTGAAGCTTTCTTT. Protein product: CASSLVGTGTTEAFF.

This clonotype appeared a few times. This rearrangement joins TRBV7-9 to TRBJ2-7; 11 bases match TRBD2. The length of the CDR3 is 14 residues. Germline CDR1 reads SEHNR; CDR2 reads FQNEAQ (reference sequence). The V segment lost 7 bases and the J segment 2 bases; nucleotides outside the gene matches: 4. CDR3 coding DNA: TGTGCCAGCACCACTAGCGGGGGAGCCTACGAGCAGTACTTC. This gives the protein CASTTSGGAYEQYF.

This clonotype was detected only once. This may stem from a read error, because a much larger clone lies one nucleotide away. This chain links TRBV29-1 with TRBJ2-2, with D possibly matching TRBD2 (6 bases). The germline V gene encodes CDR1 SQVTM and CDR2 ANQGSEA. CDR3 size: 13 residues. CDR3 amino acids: CSGGLSNSGELFF. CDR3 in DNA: TGCAGCGGGGGACTCTCGAACTCCGGGGAGCTGTTTTTT.

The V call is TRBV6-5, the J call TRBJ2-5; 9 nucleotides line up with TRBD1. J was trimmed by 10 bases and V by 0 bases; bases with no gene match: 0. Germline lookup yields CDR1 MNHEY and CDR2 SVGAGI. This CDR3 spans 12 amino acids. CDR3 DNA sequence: TGTGCCAGCAGTTACTCGACAGGGGGCCAGTACTTC. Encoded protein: CASSYSTGGQYF.

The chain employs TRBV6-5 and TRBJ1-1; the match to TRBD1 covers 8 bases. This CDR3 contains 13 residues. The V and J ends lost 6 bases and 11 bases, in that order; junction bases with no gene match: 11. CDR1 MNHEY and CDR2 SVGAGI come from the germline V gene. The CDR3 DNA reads TGTGCCAGCAGCTCCGGACAGGGTCTGCGTGCTTTCTTT. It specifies CASSSGQGLRAFF.

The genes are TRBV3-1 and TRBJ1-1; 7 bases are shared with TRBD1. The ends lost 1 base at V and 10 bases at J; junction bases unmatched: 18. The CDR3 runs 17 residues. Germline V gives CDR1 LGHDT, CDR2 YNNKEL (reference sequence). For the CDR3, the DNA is TGTGCCAGCAGCCAAGGGATCGGACAGGCCAATTTTTGGATAGCTTTCTTT. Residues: CASSQGIGQANFWIAFF.

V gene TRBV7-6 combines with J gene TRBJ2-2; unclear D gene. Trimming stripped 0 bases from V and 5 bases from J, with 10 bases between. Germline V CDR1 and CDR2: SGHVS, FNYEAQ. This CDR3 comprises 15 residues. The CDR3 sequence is CASSLAVPQTGELFF. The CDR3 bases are TGTGCCAGCAGCTTAGCGGTTCCCCAGACCGGGGAGCTGTTTTTT.

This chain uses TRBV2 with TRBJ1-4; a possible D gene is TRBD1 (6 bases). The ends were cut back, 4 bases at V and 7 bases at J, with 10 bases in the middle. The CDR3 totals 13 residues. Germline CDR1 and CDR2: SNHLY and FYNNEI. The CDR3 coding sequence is TGTGCCAGCAGTGCAGGGGCGGGTGAAAAACTGTTTTTT. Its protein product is CASSAGAGEKLFF.

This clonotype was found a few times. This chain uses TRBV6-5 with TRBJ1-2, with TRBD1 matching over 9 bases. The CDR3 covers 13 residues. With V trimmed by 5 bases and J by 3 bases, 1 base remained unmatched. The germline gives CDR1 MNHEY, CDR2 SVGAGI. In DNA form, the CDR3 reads TGTGCCAGCAGTGACAGGGGGTACTATGGCTACACCTTC. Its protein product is CASSDRGYYGYTF.

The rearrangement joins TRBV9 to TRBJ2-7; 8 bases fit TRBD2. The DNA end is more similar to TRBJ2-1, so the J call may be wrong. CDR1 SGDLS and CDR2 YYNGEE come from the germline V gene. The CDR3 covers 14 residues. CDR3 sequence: CASSAGGSSYEQFF. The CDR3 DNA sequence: TGTGCCAGCAGTGCGGGGGGAAGCTCCTACGAGCAGTTCTTC.

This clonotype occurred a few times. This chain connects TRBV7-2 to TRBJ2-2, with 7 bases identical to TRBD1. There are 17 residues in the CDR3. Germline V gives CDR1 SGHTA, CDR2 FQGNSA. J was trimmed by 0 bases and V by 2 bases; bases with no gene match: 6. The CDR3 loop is CASSLSVGTANTGELFF. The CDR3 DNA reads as TGTGCCAGCAGCTTATCGGTAGGGACAGCGAACACCGGGGAGCTGTTTTTT.